Following are 21 T cell receptor beta chains from one sample sequenced in a study of long-term antiretroviral therapy in people with HIV (dated by TCRdb to 2021 to 2024). The immunoSEQ hsTCRB v3.0 assay was used at survey level resolution to sequence the TRB variable region. TCRdb retrieved this table from immuneACCESS and kept in-frame rearrangements only. Not all clones are present; in checked studies, unresolved V genes account for under half, and no reason is known for the remainder. The sample contains under 30,000 clones, roughly 87% of them found a single time. The ten most abundant clones make up approximately 9.3% of the sample. Source: unsorted PBMCs, taken 1.8 years before starting antiretroviral therapy. The source is a man aged 45-65 years with HIV.

The rearrangement joins TRBV2 to TRBJ1-5; D ambiguous. V lost 10 bases to trimming and J lost 6 bases, with 16 bases between them. The CDR3 spans 13 residues. Looked up from germline, CDR1 is SNHLY and CDR2 is FYNNEI. DNA of the CDR3: TGTGCCACCCAGTTGGGTCGTGGTCAGCCCCAGCATTTT. Amino acids: CATQLGRGQPQHF.

The chain combines TRBV7-9 with TRBJ1-1; 9 bases map to TRBD1. Trimming took 4 bases from V and 7 from J; bases not matched to a gene: 7. The CDR3 length is 14 residues. CDR1 and CDR2 (germline): SEHNR, FQNEAQ (reference sequence). The CDR3 here is CASSSRDRASEAFF. DNA of the CDR3: TGTGCCAGCAGCTCCCGGGACAGGGCCAGTGAAGCTTTCTTT.

This chain uses TRBV29-1 with TRBJ2-1; possibly TRBD2 for D (6 bases). CDR3 length: 14 amino acids. V lost 4 bases, J lost 9 bases, and 19 bases lay in between. Germline loops: CDR1 SQVTM, CDR2 ANQGSEA. DNA of the CDR3: TGCAGCGTTGTAACGGGACTCAGCAGGAGTGAGCAGTTCTTC. Protein: CSVVTGLSRSEQFF.

V gene TRBV5-6 combines with J gene TRBJ2-7; TRBD2 agrees at 9 bases. Germline CDR1 and CDR2: SGHDT and YYEEEE. The CDR3 runs 17 residues. The trim removed 0 bases at V and 0 bases at J, leaving 7 bases unmatched. CDR3: CASSLGLGGRASYEQYF. For the CDR3, the DNA is TGTGCCAGCAGCTTGGGACTTGGCGGGAGGGCCTCCTACGAGCAGTACTTC.

This clone was seen only once. This CDR3 is CASSQDDTGEKSEGVPLHF. Written as DNA, the CDR3 is TGCGCCAGCAGCCAAGATGACACAGGGGAAAAATCGGAAGGGGTACCCCTCCACTTT. The genes are TRBV4-3 and TRBJ1-6; 7 positions agree with TRBD1. The germline gives CDR1 LGHNA, CDR2 YSLEER. The CDR3 loop spans 19 amino acids. V trimming: 0 bases; J trimming: 12 bases; junction bases outside the gene matches: 20.

In DNA form, the CDR3 reads TGTGCCAGCAGCTTAGCGGGCCTGAACACTGAAGCTTTCTTT. Amino acid sequence: CASSLAGLNTEAFF. The chain is built from TRBV7-9 and TRBJ1-1; no firm D call. Germline V gene sequence: CDR1 SEHNR, CDR2 FQNEAQ (reference sequence). V was cut by 0 bases and J by 0 bases, with 5 bases left in between. The CDR3 has 14 amino acids.

The chain employs TRBV11-2 and TRBJ2-3, with D tentatively TRBD1 (6 bases). CDR3 length: 15 amino acids. Germline lookup yields CDR1 SGHAT and CDR2 FQNNGV. V dropped 5 bases and J dropped 2 bases, with 14 bases sitting between them. The CDR3 loop reads CASSRITGHTDTQYF. In DNA form, the CDR3 reads TGTGCCAGCAGCCGAATCACAGGGCACACAGATACGCAGTATTTT.

This chain links TRBV30 with TRBJ2-3, with 12 bases lining up with TRBD2. Trimming removed 4 bases from V and 4 bases from J; junction bases left unmatched: 15. The CDR3 length is 18 residues. Germline V gives CDR1 GTSNPN, CDR2 SVGIG (reference sequence). For the CDR3, the DNA is TGTGCCTGGACTGGTCGGGCTAGCGGGAGGGCCTACCCAGATACGCAGTATTTT. Translated: CAWTGRASGRAYPDTQYF.

This chain joins TRBV5-1 and TRBJ2-7; TRBD1 or TRBD2 may be the D gene (5 bases each). This CDR3 is built from 13 residues. V shed 4 bases and J shed 6 bases, with 14 bases lying between them. Germline values: CDR1 SGHRS, CDR2 YFSETQ. Here the CDR3 DNA reads TGCGCCAGCAGCCCGCACTCGGGGCTCGAGCAGTACTTC. Amino acid sequence: CASSPHSGLEQYF. Supplemented by reference TRBV5-1 and TRBJ2-7, the full variable domain reads KAGVTQTPRYLIKTRGQQVTLSCSPISGHRSVSWYQQTPGQGLQFLFEYFSETQRNKGNFPGRFSGRQFSNSRSEMNVSTLELGDSALYLCASSPHSGLEQYFGPGTRLTVT.

The chain joins TRBV30 to TRBJ2-3; 8 nucleotides line up with TRBD1. V trimming: 5 bases; J trimming: 3 bases; junction bases outside the gene matches: 4. Germline lookup yields CDR1 GTSNPN and CDR2 SVGIG (reference sequence). This CDR3 has 13 amino acids. CDR3 DNA sequence: TGTGCCTGGGTACGACAGGGGACAGATACGCAGTATTTT. Protein product: CAWVRQGTDTQYF.

The V and J genes are TRBV4-2 and TRBJ2-7, with TRBD2 matching 10 bases. Germline CDR1 is LGHNA and CDR2 is YNFKEQ. Unmatched junction bases numbered 5, after V lost 5 bases and J lost 4 bases. The CDR3 is made up of 14 amino acids. CDR3 region: CASSMGLARYEQYF. Here the CDR3 DNA reads TGTGCCAGCAGCATGGGACTAGCGCGGTACGAGCAGTACTTC.

The chain joins TRBV7-2 to TRBJ1-3; the D is unclear. This CDR3 region has 16 residues. Per germline, CDR1 SGHTA and CDR2 FQGNSA. Trimming removed 0 bases from V and 1 base from J, with 10 bases in between. CDR3 nucleotide sequence: TGTGCCAGCAGCTTAGCTGGTGGTTATTCTGGAAACACCATATATTTT. This encodes CASSLAGGYSGNTIYF. Combining the CDR3 with reference TRBV7-2 and TRBJ1-3 gives the whole variable domain GAGVSQSPSNKVTEKGKDVELRCDPISGHTALYWYRQSLGQGLEFLIYFQGNSAPDKSGLPSDRFSAERTGGSVSTLTIQRTQQEDSAVYLCASSLAGGYSGNTIYFGEGSWLTVV.

This clone occurred once. This chain joins TRBV23-1 and TRBJ2-6; TRBD1 matches at 11 bases. TRBV23-1 falls under the ORF class, with uncertain function. V was pared by 3 bases and J by 0 bases, with 10 bases of the junction left unmatched. CDR3 length equals 20 residues. The CDR3 DNA reads as TGCGCCAGCAGTCATCCGGACAGGGGGCATACGTGCTCTGGGGCCAACGTCCTGACTTTC. This codes for CASSHPDRGHTCSGANVLTF.

The chain recombines TRBV5-1 with TRBJ1-1; D might be TRBD1 (5 bases). The ends were cut back, 3 bases at V and 11 bases at J, with 11 bases in the middle. Germline V gene lookup returns CDR1 SGHRS and CDR2 YFSETQ. This CDR3 region has 11 residues. CDR3 loop: CASSSQGDAFF. The CDR3 coding sequence is TGCGCCAGCAGCTCCCAGGGAGACGCTTTCTTT.

This clone was counted a few times. V and J are TRBV5-1 and TRBJ2-7, with a tentative D call TRBD1 (7 bases). From germline, CDR1 is SGHRS and CDR2 YFSETQ. There are 14 residues in the CDR3. Trimming removed 6 bases from V and 4 bases from J, with 17 bases in between. The CDR3 region is CASMSGGSLYEQYF. CDR3 DNA: TGCGCCAGCATGTCAGGGGGGAGCCTATACGAGCAGTACTTC.

V and J are TRBV5-1 and TRBJ2-2; TRBD2 matches 10 bases. The germline CDR1 and CDR2 sequences are SGHRS and YFSETQ. The length of the CDR3 is 14 residues. Unmatched junction bases numbered 4, after V lost 8 bases and J lost 3 bases. CDR3 residues: CASQRGGDTGELFF. The CDR3 DNA reads TGCGCCAGTCAGCGGGGGGGCGACACCGGGGAGCTGTTTTTT.

This chain uses TRBV7-3 with TRBJ2-7, with D uncertain. CDR3 length: 14 amino acids. V lost 1 base and J 7 bases, leaving 14 bases between the germline ends. CDR1 SGHTA and CDR2 FQGTGA come from the germline V gene. CDR3 bases: TGTGCCAGCAGCTTAATGCCTGGGGTAGGTGAGCAGTACTTC. This sequence encodes CASSLMPGVGEQYF.

Only one count was recorded for this clone. The genes are TRBV19 and TRBJ2-7; the match to TRBD1 covers 7 bases. The V and J ends lost 4 bases and 2 bases, in that order; junction bases with no gene match: 2. CDR1 and CDR2 (germline): LNHDA, SQIVND (reference sequence). This CDR3 comprises 13 residues. CDR3 DNA: TGTGCCAGTAGTAACGACAGGGCCTACGAGCAGTACTTC. Residues: CASSNDRAYEQYF.

The rearrangement joins TRBV11-2 to TRBJ1-2; TRBD1 might be the D (6 bases). This CDR3 region has 14 residues. Germline CDR1 is SGHAT and CDR2 is FQNNGV. Trimming cost V 5 bases and J 4 bases, with 14 bases left between them. This chain's CDR3 is CASSNTGNSYGYTF. CDR3 sequence (DNA): TGTGCCAGCAGCAACACAGGGAACTCCTATGGCTACACCTTC. Using reference TRBV11-2 and TRBJ1-2 for the parts outside the CDR3, the full variable domain is EAGVAQSPRYKIIEKRQSVAFWCNPISGHATLYWYQQILGQGPKLLIQFQNNGVVDDSQLPKDRFSAERLKGVDSTLKIQPAKLEDSAVYLCASSNTGNSYGYTFGSGTRLTVV.

The chain recombines TRBV27 with TRBJ2-3; 11 nucleotides line up with TRBD2. J lost 2 bases, V lost 4 bases, and 5 bases had no gene match. Germline CDR1 MNHEY, CDR2 SMNVEV (reference sequence). CDR3 length equals 16 residues. CDR3 sequence reads: CASSSIAGGPTDTQYF. The CDR3 coding sequence is TGTGCCAGCAGTTCTATAGCGGGAGGGCCCACAGATACGCAGTATTTT.

The chain is built from TRBV11-3 and TRBJ2-5; tentative D call: TRBD1 (6 bases). Germline V gene lookup returns CDR1 SGHNT and CDR2 YENEEA. V was trimmed by 3 bases and J by 2 bases, leaving 13 bases between them. This CDR3 has 15 residues. Here the CDR3 reads CASSFRGRKQETQYF. The DNA for the CDR3 is TGTGCCAGCAGCTTCAGGGGACGGAAACAAGAGACCCAGTACTTC.